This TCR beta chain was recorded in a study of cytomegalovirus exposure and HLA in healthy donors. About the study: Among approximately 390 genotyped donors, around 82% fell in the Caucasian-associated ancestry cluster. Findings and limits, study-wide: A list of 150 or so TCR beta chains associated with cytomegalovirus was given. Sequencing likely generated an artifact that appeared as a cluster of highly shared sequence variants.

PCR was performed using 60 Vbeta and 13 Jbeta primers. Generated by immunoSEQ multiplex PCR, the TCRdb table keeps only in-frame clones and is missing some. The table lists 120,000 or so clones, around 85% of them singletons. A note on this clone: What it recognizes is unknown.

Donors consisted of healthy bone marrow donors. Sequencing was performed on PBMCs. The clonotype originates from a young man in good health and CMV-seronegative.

CDR3 region: CASSFGAYEQYF. CDR3 sequence (DNA): TGTGCCAGCAGTTTCGGTGCCTACGAGCAGTACTTC. V and J are TRBV28 and TRBJ2-7; D remains unclear. Germline V gives CDR1 MDHEN, CDR2 SYDVKM. V lost 3 bases and J lost 2, with 5 bases in between. CDR3 size: 12 residues.